These 12 T cell receptor beta chains share one sample of origin, sequenced in a study of glioma-infiltrating T cells after dendritic cell vaccination. Time point given: after dendritic cell vaccination, including at tumor progression/relapse. Some clones are missing from TCRdb's copy, which holds only in-frame ones; the method was immunoSEQ multiplex PCR. The sample gives 100,000 or so clones, more than 70% of which show up once; about 5.5% is in the top ten. This specimen was blood, taken after dendritic cell vaccination. The receptors originated from a human donor with glioblastoma.

The sample holds one count of this clone. The chain links TRBV6-5 to TRBJ1-6; D perhaps matches TRBD1 (5 bases). Germline V gene data show CDR1 as MNHEY and CDR2 as SVGAGI. The V end lost 5 bases, the J end lost 7 bases, and 12 bases lay between the germline ends. This CDR3 has 14 residues. CDR3 DNA sequence: TGTGCCAGCAGTGAGCAGAAGGGGAATTCACCCCTCCACTTT. Translated: CASSEQKGNSPLHF.

V gene TRBV6-6 combines with J gene TRBJ2-3; 8 positions match TRBD2. Germline V lookup: CDR1 MNHNY, CDR2 SVGAGI (reference sequence). V was clipped by 4 bases and J by 0 bases; unmatched bases: 6. CDR3 length: 16 residues. CDR3 loop: CASSSRTSTSTDTQYF. DNA for the CDR3: TGTGCCAGCAGTTCCAGGACTAGCACTAGCACAGATACGCAGTATTTT.

This clone showed up just a few times. The chain links TRBV18 to TRBJ2-7; 7 nucleotides agree with TRBD2. V lost 3 bases to trimming and J lost 5 bases; unmatched junction nucleotides: 7. Germline CDR1 KGHSH, CDR2 LQKENI. This CDR3 spans 14 amino acids. The DNA for the CDR3 is TGTGCCAGCTCACCTAAGGGAGGGCAAAACGAGCAGTACTTC. Protein product: CASSPKGGQNEQYF.

This chain uses TRBV7-9 with TRBJ1-2; TRBD1 aligns across 7 bases. The CDR3 runs 14 residues. The V gene's germline CDR1 is SEHNR and CDR2 FQNEAQ (reference sequence). The J segment lost 8 bases and the V segment lost 4 bases, leaving 10 bases of the junction unmatched. For the CDR3, the DNA is TGTGCCAGCAGCTACGGACAGGTCCCCCAGGGCTACACCTTC. Translating it yields CASSYGQVPQGYTF.

This chain uses TRBV5-1 with TRBJ2-3; 13 bases agree with TRBD2. Trimming took 4 bases from V and 2 from J; bases not matched to a gene: 4. Germline V lookup: CDR1 SGHRS, CDR2 YFSETQ. The CDR3 has 16 amino acids. CDR3 residues: CASSLGLAGTTDTQYF. CDR3 bases: TGCGCCAGCAGCCTGGGACTAGCGGGAACCACAGATACGCAGTATTTT.

This chain uses TRBV27 with TRBJ2-1; 7 nucleotides line up with TRBD2. There are 15 residues in the CDR3. Trimming cost V 5 bases and J 3 bases; bases outside gene matches: 7. In germline, CDR1 is MNHEY, CDR2 SMNVEV (reference sequence). The CDR3 reads CASSESGTIYNEQFF. Here the CDR3 DNA reads TGTGCCAGCAGTGAGAGCGGGACCATCTACAATGAGCAGTTCTTC.

The chain has TRBV27 and TRBJ1-1, with TRBD1 matching 8 bases. The germline CDR1 and CDR2 sequences are MNHEY and SMNVEV (reference sequence). Trimming cost V 5 bases and J 3 bases; bases outside gene matches: 8. The CDR3 contains 15 residues. CDR3 region: CASSPRTGWDTEAFF. The CDR3, as DNA: TGTGCCAGCAGTCCAAGGACAGGGTGGGACACTGAAGCTTTCTTT.

The rearrangement joins TRBV29-1 to TRBJ2-7; D call uncertain. The CDR3 extends over 13 amino acids. The V end lost 4 bases, the J end lost 1 base, and 11 bases lay between the germline ends. The germline V gene has CDR1 SQVTM and CDR2 ANQGSEA. CDR3 in amino acids: CSVGSRLSYEQYF. The CDR3 DNA reads TGCAGCGTTGGTTCCAGGCTATCCTACGAGCAGTACTTC.

The J gene is TRBJ1-3, the V gene TRBV19; 8 bases match TRBD1. The CDR3 covers 17 residues. Trimming removed 9 bases from V and 1 base from J; junction bases left unmatched: 14. Germline CDR1 LNHDA, CDR2 SQIVND (reference sequence). CDR3 sequence reads: CASVSHTGQASGNTIYF. The CDR3 DNA follows: TGTGCCAGCGTAAGCCACACGGGACAGGCTTCTGGAAACACCATATATTTT. Combining the CDR3 with reference TRBV19 and TRBJ1-3 gives the whole variable domain DGGITQSPKYLFRKEGQNVTLSCEQNLNHDAMYWYRQDPGQGLRLIYYSQIVNDFQKGDIAEGYSVSREKKESFPLTVTSAQKNPTAFYLCASVSHTGQASGNTIYFGEGSWLTVV.

CDR3 region: CASSEVLAGEQYF. CDR3 nucleotide sequence: TGTGCCAGCAGTGAAGTACTAGCAGGGGAGCAGTACTTC. This chain links TRBV2 with TRBJ2-7; maybe TRBD2 (6 bases). The CDR3 extends over 13 amino acids. The germline CDR1 and CDR2 sequences are SNHLY and FYNNEI. V was cut by 1 base and J by 7 bases, with 11 bases left in between.

This clone has just a few counts. The chain joins TRBV5-6 to TRBJ1-2, with D uncertain. Germline loops: CDR1 SGHDT, CDR2 YYEEEE. The CDR3 has 14 amino acids. V was cut by 0 bases and J by 7 bases, with 13 bases left in between. The CDR3 region is CASSLDRGLGGYTF. The CDR3, as DNA: TGTGCCAGCAGCTTGGACCGGGGTCTCGGTGGCTACACCTTC.

This chain links TRBV29-1 with TRBJ1-4; 8 nucleotides align to TRBD1. Germline loops: CDR1 SQVTM, CDR2 ANQGSEA. There are 15 residues in the CDR3. Trimming took 0 bases from V and 6 from J; bases not matched to a gene: 6. CDR3 sequence: CSVEDFGTGYEKLFF. In DNA, the CDR3 is TGCAGCGTTGAAGATTTTGGGACAGGATATGAAAAACTGTTTTTT.